Presented here are 18 T cell receptor beta chains from one specimen sequenced in a study of response to subunit inactivated influenza vaccine listed by TCRdb under 2018. Libraries were made using RT-PCR. Sequenced using an Illumina HiSeq 2500. TCRdb reanalyzed the raw reads on its own, using fastp at Q25 for trimming and MiXCR for clone calling, and kept in-frame beta chains. Duplicate CDR3 protein sequences are folded into a single record with the most common DNA and genes. The sample table contains some 180,000 distinct CDR3 sequences; only one count was recorded for around a tenth of them. Of the sample, roughly 11% is held by the ten largest clones. The sample in question was non-naive T cells sorted from PBMCs, obtained on the day of vaccination. The sample's cell subset or site, from its label and the paper: memory T cell fraction. The receptors stem from a man between 50 and 59 years old who received an inactivated influenza vaccine. Donor details come from another sample of the same person, matched by shared clones.

This clonotype was found a few times. This chain connects TRBV24-1 to TRBJ2-1; D not resolved. The germline V gene encodes CDR1 KGHDR and CDR2 SFDVKD. Between the trimmed V and J ends, which lost 2 bases and 7 bases, there was a span of 11 bases. The CDR3 is 14 residues long. This chain's CDR3 is CATSDWGRRNEQFF. For the CDR3, the DNA is TGTGCCACCAGTGATTGGGGAAGGCGGAATGAGCAGTTCTTC.

This sequence joins TRBV11-2 and TRBJ2-1, with 11 bases lining up with TRBD2. The germline V gene has CDR1 SGHAT and CDR2 FQNNGV. J gave up 8 bases and V 5 bases, and 8 bases lay outside the gene matches. The CDR3 loop spans 15 amino acids. The CDR3 DNA follows: TGTGCCAGCAGCCTCGGGACTAGCGGATGGTATGAGCAGTTCTTC. Its translation: CASSLGTSGWYEQFF.

This sequence joins TRBV7-2 and TRBJ1-1; no definite D call. The V gene lost 4 bases and the J gene lost 10 bases, with 16 bases spanning the gap. Germline V gives CDR1 SGHTA, CDR2 FQGNSA. The CDR3 contains 13 residues. In nucleotides, the CDR3 is TGTGCCAGCAGCTCTCAGATCTCAAGTCGAGCTTTCTTT. It yields the protein CASSSQISSRAFF.

There are many counts of this clonotype. This chain links TRBV2 with TRBJ2-5; 13 bases are a match to TRBD2. Germline V gene lookup returns CDR1 SNHLY and CDR2 FYNNEI. The CDR3 runs to 18 residues. V shed 7 bases, J shed 3 bases, and the junction held 14 bases outside the gene matches. CDR3 in DNA: TGTGCCAGCACCGGACTAGCGGGAGAGGCCGTATATAAAGAGACCCAGTACTTC. Translating it yields CASTGLAGEAVYKETQYF.

This chain links TRBV18 with TRBJ2-6; no definite D call. From germline, CDR1 is KGHSH and CDR2 LQKENI. The CDR3 length is 14 residues. Trimming left V 2 bases short and J 2 bases short, with 4 bases between. The CDR3 DNA sequence: TGTGCCAGCTCACCAGGGGCTGGGGCCAACGTCCTGACTTTC. It yields the protein CASSPGAGANVLTF.

This clonotype was seen only a few times. This chain connects TRBV28 to TRBJ2-3; a possible D gene is TRBD1 (6 bases). CDR1 and CDR2 from the germline V gene are MDHEN and SYDVKM. Trimming cost V 6 bases and J 1 base, with 17 bases left between them. The CDR3 spans 16 residues. The CDR3: CASRHYLQGRTDTQYF. The CDR3 bases are TGTGCCAGCAGACATTATTTACAGGGACGCACAGATACGCAGTATTTT.

This clonotype was picked up a small number of times. The chain has TRBV20-1 and TRBJ2-2; the D gene is possibly TRBD2 (7 bases). V shed 6 bases and J shed 11 bases, with 19 bases lying between them. CDR3 length: 13 amino acids. Germline lookup yields CDR1 DFQATT and CDR2 SNEGSKA (reference sequence). The CDR3 loop is CSAPGPGGTELFF. In nucleotides, the CDR3 is TGCAGTGCACCTGGTCCGGGGGGCACCGAGCTGTTTTTT.

The chain couples TRBV12-3 or TRBV12-4 to TRBJ2-1; 7 positions agree with TRBD2. The CDR3 spans 18 residues. After removal of 3 bases from V and 7 bases from J, the junction contained 18 bases not matched to a gene. CDR3 sequence (DNA): TGTGCCAGCAGTTTTTGGGTAGTTGCGGGAGTTTTGGTGAATGAGCAGTTCTTC. As protein: CASSFWVVAGVLVNEQFF.

This clonotype was seen many times. The V and J genes are TRBV12-3 or TRBV12-4 and TRBJ2-2; 7 nucleotides agree with TRBD1. V trimming: 11 bases; J trimming: 2 bases; junction bases outside the gene matches: 11. The CDR3 runs to 15 residues. This chain's CDR3 is CALRGQGGNTGELFF. CDR3 in DNA: TGTGCCCTAAGGGGGCAGGGTGGAAACACCGGGGAGCTGTTTTTT.

Ten or more counts support this clonotype. The rearrangement uses TRBV20-1 and TRBJ2-1; TRBD1 aligns across 7 bases. The V gene's germline CDR1 is DFQATT and CDR2 SNEGSKA (reference sequence). The CDR3 runs 16 residues. After removal of 3 bases from V and 0 bases from J, the junction contained 8 bases not matched to a gene. The CDR3 here is CSASISRGRSYNEQFF. DNA of the CDR3: TGCAGTGCTAGTATTTCTAGGGGGCGCTCCTACAATGAGCAGTTCTTC.

The chain is built from TRBV6-1 and TRBJ2-7; the D gene could be TRBD1 or TRBD2 (5 bases each). V was clipped by 7 bases and J by 2 bases, with 15 bases between them. Germline-derived CDR1 and CDR2 are MNHNS and SASEGT. The CDR3 runs 14 residues. CDR3 sequence (DNA): TGTGCCAGCACTACCGGGGCCGGGACCTACGAGCAGTACTTC. It translates to CASTTGAGTYEQYF.

This chain links TRBV5-1 with TRBJ2-7; possible D gene TRBD1, 5 bases. The germline V gene encodes CDR1 SGHRS and CDR2 YFSETQ. V was pared by 3 bases and J by 1 base, with 11 bases between. The CDR3 runs to 14 residues. CDR3 in DNA: TGCGCCAGCAGCTGGGGATCAGGGTCCTACGAGCAGTACTTC. As protein: CASSWGSGSYEQYF. The variable domain in full, completed from reference TRBV5-1 and TRBJ2-7, reads KAGVTQTPRYLIKTRGQQVTLSCSPISGHRSVSWYQQTPGQGLQFLFEYFSETQRNKGNFPGRFSGRQFSNSRSEMNVSTLELGDSALYLCASSWGSGSYEQYFGPGTRLTVT.

CDR3 DNA: TGTGCCAGCACCACGGACAAAAATCAGCCCCAGCATTTT. As protein: CASTTDKNQPQHF. This chain links TRBV6-1 with TRBJ1-5; D might be TRBD1 (5 bases). V was clipped by 7 bases and J by 4 bases, with 11 bases between them. The germline V gene encodes CDR1 MNHNS and CDR2 SASEGT. CDR3 length: 13 amino acids.

This clonotype was seen ten or more times. The chain combines TRBV12-3 or TRBV12-4 with TRBJ2-1; TRBD2 agrees at 10 bases. CDR3 length: 15 residues. Trimming took 5 bases from V and 7 from J; bases not matched to a gene: 8. The CDR3 here is CASSHPGLAKNEQFF. As DNA, the CDR3 is TGTGCCAGCAGTCATCCGGGACTAGCGAAAAATGAGCAGTTCTTC.

This clonotype was counted between two and nine times. This chain joins TRBV6-2 or TRBV6-3 and TRBJ2-7, with a weak D call TRBD1 (5 bases). Germline V gene data show CDR1 as MNHEY and CDR2 as SVGEGT. The length of the CDR3 is 13 residues. With 6 bases removed from V and 8 bases from J, the gap between germline ends came to 17 bases. The CDR3 DNA follows: TGTGCCAGCAGACTGACTCGACAGTATCAGCAGTACTTC. It encodes CASRLTRQYQQYF.

This clonotype was recorded at least ten times. The chain joins TRBV24-1 to TRBJ2-5, with 8 bases matching TRBD1. V lost 3 bases to trimming and J lost 4 bases; unmatched junction nucleotides: 12. CDR3 length: 17 residues. Per germline, CDR1 KGHDR and CDR2 SFDVKD. The DNA of the CDR3 is TGTGCCACCAGTGATCCCACCCCAGGGGGCTTAATAGAGACCCAGTACTTC. This codes for CATSDPTPGGLIETQYF.

This clonotype turned up a few times. V and J are TRBV3-1 and TRBJ2-3; TRBD2 agrees at 9 bases. The CDR3 has 15 amino acids. Trimming removed 6 bases from V and 4 bases from J; junction bases left unmatched: 8. From germline, CDR1 is LGHDT and CDR2 YNNKEL (reference sequence). The CDR3 is CASRQGGGAADTQYF. In nucleotides, the CDR3 is TGTGCCAGCAGACAGGGCGGGGGGGCGGCAGATACGCAGTATTTT.

The gene calls are TRBV20-1 and TRBJ2-3, with a weak D call TRBD2 (6 bases). Germline V gene sequence: CDR1 DFQATT, CDR2 SNEGSKA (reference sequence). The V and J ends lost 5 bases and 7 bases respectively, with 13 bases between them. The length of the CDR3 is 12 residues. CDR3 sequence (DNA): TGCAGTGCTTCTAGCGCGACCCATACGCAGTATTTT. Translated: CSASSATHTQYF.